Listed below are T cell receptor beta chains from one sample, sequenced in a study of control samples from healthy donors and cancer patients. Repertoires were generated with immunoSEQ multiplex PCR, while TCRdb's copy carries only in-frame clones and drops some. Seen here are a few hundred thousand clones, around 90% observed once, and the top ten hold about 6.3%. The sample consisted of PBMCs. These receptors were collected from a man between 35 and 55 years old with head and neck cancer. Both conserved end residues are part of each CDR3. A D gene is named only where the DNA matches it firmly. Clone sizes are given selectively: once, few, many, or a class where the clone is expanded.

TRBJ2-4 | . | TRBV7-2 | . | CASSPRVEDRNIQYF | TGTGCCAGCAGCCCGAGGGTAGAGGACAGAAACATTCAGTACTTC
TRBJ2-7 | . | TRBV28 | . | CASSLSSQVEQYF | TGTGCCAGCAGTTTATCGTCGCAGGTCGAGCAGTACTTC
TRBJ2-5 | . | TRBV5-4 | TRBD1 | CASSPRTGTDETQYF | TGTGCCAGCAGCCCCAGGACAGGGACGGACGAGACCCAGTACTTC
TRBJ1-1 | . | TRBV5-6 | TRBD1 | CASSPGTGGWGTEAFF | TGTGCCAGCAGCCCCGGGACAGGGGGCTGGGGCACTGAAGCTTTCTTT
TRBJ2-2 | . | TRBV3-1/TRBV3-2 | . | CASSQNTGELFF | TGTGCCAGCAGCCAAAACACCGGGGAGCTGTTTTTT
TRBJ2-5 | . | TRBV10-3 | . | CATLPGTQETQYF | TGTGCCACCCTTCCCGGGACTCAAGAGACCCAGTACTTC
TRBJ1-4 | once | TRBV29-1 | . | CSVPGSGTTNEKLFF | TGCAGCGTCCCTGGAAGCGGGACAACTAATGAAAAACTGTTTTTT
TRBJ2-7 | . | TRBV19 | . | CASSITRGVNYEQYF | TGTGCCAGTAGTATCACGAGAGGGGTTAACTACGAGCAGTACTTC
TRBJ2-1 | . | TRBV18 | TRBD1 | CASSPLPGTGFF | TGTGCCAGCTCACCCTTACCCGGGACAGGGTTCTTC
TRBJ1-2 | . | TRBV7-2 | . | CASSLGGWYGYTF | TGTGCCAGCAGCTTAGGGGGGTGGTATGGCTACACCTTC
TRBJ2-7 | . | TRBV20-1 | . | CSASPDTYEQYF | TGCAGTGCTAGTCCCGACACCTACGAGCAGTACTTC
TRBJ2-7 | . | TRBV10-1 | TRBD1 | CASRQGMYEQYF | TGCGCCAGCAGACAGGGGATGTACGAGCAGTACTTC
TRBJ2-1 | . | TRBV5-6 | . | CASSYQTGSSYNEQFF | TGTGCCAGCAGCTACCAGACCGGGAGCTCCTACAATGAGCAGTTCTTC
TRBJ2-7 | . | TRBV5-5 | TRBD1 | CASRPDRNYEQYF | TGTGCCAGCAGACCGGACAGGAACTACGAGCAGTACTTC
TRBJ2-3 | . | TRBV9 | TRBD2 | CASSVGLAGMDTQYF | TGTGCCAGCAGCGTAGGACTAGCCGGGATGGATACGCAGTATTTT
TRBJ2-1 | . | TRBV6-5 | TRBD2 | CASTAGTSGNEQFF | TGTGCCAGCACTGCCGGGACTAGCGGCAATGAGCAGTTCTTC
TRBJ1-1 | . | TRBV27 | . | CASRTRERTEAFF | TGTGCCAGCAGGACCCGGGAGCGTACTGAAGCTTTCTTT
TRBJ1-1 | . | TRBV7-2 | . | CASSLSGENTEAFF | TGTGCCAGCAGCTTGTCAGGGGAGAACACTGAAGCTTTCTTT
TRBJ1-1 | . | TRBV6-5 | . | CASGTRGAFF | TGTGCCAGCGGGACCAGGGGAGCTTTCTTT
TRBJ1-5 | . | TRBV24-1 | . | CATSGGNQPQHF | TGTGCCACCTCGGGGGGCAATCAGCCCCAGCATTTT
TRBJ1-5 | few | TRBV7-9 | TRBD1 | CASSLGDRGLGPQHF | TGTGCCAGCAGCTTAGGGGACAGGGGTTTAGGGCCCCAGCATTTT
TRBJ2-5 | . | TRBV9 | . | CASSVEGRRQETQYF | TGTGCCAGCAGCGTTGAGGGACGGCGCCAAGAGACCCAGTACTTC
TRBJ1-1 | . | TRBV12-3/TRBV12-4 | . | CASSLFMNTEAFF | TGTGCCAGCAGTTTATTTATGAACACTGAAGCTTTCTTT
TRBJ1-4 | . | TRBV6-5 | . | CASSLKTSGKLFF | TGTGCCAGCAGCCTAAAGACCTCTGGAAAACTGTTTTTT
TRBJ2-5 | once | TRBV19 | TRBD2 | CASSTRRGGRESQRETQYF | TGTGCCAGTAGTACCCGGAGGGGCGGGAGAGAATCGCAGCGAGAGACCCAGTACTTC
TRBJ1-2 | . | TRBV2 | TRBD1 | CASPMGQGGYGYTF | TGTGCCAGCCCAATGGGACAGGGAGGCTATGGCTACACCTTC
TRBJ2-7 | . | TRBV25-1 | TRBD1 | CASSARDRGNEQYF | TGTGCCAGCAGTGCCCGGGACAGGGGCAACGAGCAGTACTTC
TRBJ1-2 | . | TRBV30 | . | CAWDSSGANYGYTF | TGTGCCTGGGACTCCAGCGGGGCAAACTATGGCTACACCTTC
TRBJ2-7 | . | TRBV7-3 | TRBD2 | CASSLLAGSYEQYF | TGTGCCAGCAGCTTACTAGCGGGGTCCTACGAGCAGTACTTC
TRBJ2-7 | . | TRBV5-5 | TRBD1 | CASSPGATRDRGRDSYEQYF | TGTGCCAGCAGCCCAGGGGCAACCCGGGACAGGGGGCGAGACTCCTACGAGCAGTACTTC
TRBJ2-1 | few | TRBV28 | . | CASGRNEQFF | TGTGCCAGCGGGCGCAATGAGCAGTTCTTC
TRBJ2-5 | . | TRBV6-2/TRBV6-3 | . | CASSLSGILETQYF | TGTGCCAGCAGTCTTTCGGGGATTTTGGAGACCCAGTACTTC
TRBJ1-5 | . | TRBV6-4 | TRBD1 | CASTRQGAGNQPQHF | TGTGCCAGCACCAGACAGGGGGCGGGCAATCAGCCCCAGCATTTT
TRBJ2-3 | . | TRBV19 | . | CASSLTSSGGDTQYF | TGTGCCAGTAGTTTAACTAGTAGCGGTGGGGATACGCAGTATTTT
TRBJ1-1 | . | TRBV5-1 | . | CASSLEAGVTEAFF | TGCGCCAGCAGCTTGGAGGCAGGGGTGACTGAAGCTTTCTTT
TRBJ1-4 | . | TRBV15 | . | CATSRGLGNEKLFF | TGTGCCACCAGCAGGGGATTAGGAAATGAAAAACTGTTTTTT
TRBJ2-1 | . | TRBV5-8 | . | CATQAGTYNEQFF | TGTGCCACCCAGGCGGGTACCTACAATGAGCAGTTCTTC
TRBJ1-5 | . | TRBV6-6 | . | CASSSRGDSNQPQHF | TGTGCCAGCAGTTCAAGGGGAGATAGCAATCAGCCCCAGCATTTT
TRBJ1-5 | . | TRBV6-5 | . | CASSPRTVGNQPQHF | TGTGCCAGCAGTCCCAGGACAGTCGGGAATCAGCCCCAGCATTTT
TRBJ2-5 | . | TRBV18 | TRBD1 | CASSPIQGATQETQYF | TGTGCCAGCTCACCGATACAGGGGGCCACCCAAGAGACCCAGTACTTC
TRBJ2-3 | . | TRBV5-1 | . | CASSFNGGATDTQYF | TGCGCCAGCAGCTTTAATGGGGGGGCCACAGATACGCAGTATTTT
TRBJ2-4 | . | TRBV21-1 | . | CASSKVWGNSFRDHIMEAKNIQYF | TGTGCCAGCAGCAAAGTATGGGGGAATTCATTCCGGGACCACATTATGGAAGCCAAAAACATTCAGTACTTC
TRBJ2-5 | . | TRBV10-3 | . | CAISRGLAGETQYF | TGTGCCATCAGTCGTGGGCTAGCAGGAGAGACCCAGTACTTC
TRBJ2-2 | . | TRBV4-3 | . | CASSQLRGGVTGELFF | TGCGCCAGCAGCCAACTTCGTGGCGGGGTTACCGGGGAGCTGTTTTTT
TRBJ2-5 | once | TRBV11-3 | TRBD2 | CASSLGGEGETQYF | TGTGCCAGCAGCTTAGGCGGGGAGGGGGAGACCCAGTACTTC
TRBJ1-5 | . | TRBV28 | . | CASSLQGRYHNQPQHF | TGTGCCAGCAGTTTGCAGGGACGGTATCATAATCAGCCCCAGCATTTT
TRBJ2-7 | . | TRBV5-1 | . | CASSLSVRQTYEQYF | TGCGCCAGCAGCTTGAGCGTCCGGCAGACCTACGAGCAGTACTTC
TRBJ1-3 | once | TRBV5-8 | . | CASNKRRLNYGNTIYF | TGTGCCAGCAACAAAAGGAGGCTAAACTATGGAAACACCATATATTTT
TRBJ1-4 | . | TRBV9 | . | CASSSGTANEKLFF | TGTGCCAGCAGCTCAGGGACGGCTAATGAAAAACTGTTTTTT
TRBJ2-6 | . | TRBV7-6 | . | CASSSSGANVLTF | TGTGCCAGCAGCTCATCTGGGGCCAACGTCCTGACTTTC